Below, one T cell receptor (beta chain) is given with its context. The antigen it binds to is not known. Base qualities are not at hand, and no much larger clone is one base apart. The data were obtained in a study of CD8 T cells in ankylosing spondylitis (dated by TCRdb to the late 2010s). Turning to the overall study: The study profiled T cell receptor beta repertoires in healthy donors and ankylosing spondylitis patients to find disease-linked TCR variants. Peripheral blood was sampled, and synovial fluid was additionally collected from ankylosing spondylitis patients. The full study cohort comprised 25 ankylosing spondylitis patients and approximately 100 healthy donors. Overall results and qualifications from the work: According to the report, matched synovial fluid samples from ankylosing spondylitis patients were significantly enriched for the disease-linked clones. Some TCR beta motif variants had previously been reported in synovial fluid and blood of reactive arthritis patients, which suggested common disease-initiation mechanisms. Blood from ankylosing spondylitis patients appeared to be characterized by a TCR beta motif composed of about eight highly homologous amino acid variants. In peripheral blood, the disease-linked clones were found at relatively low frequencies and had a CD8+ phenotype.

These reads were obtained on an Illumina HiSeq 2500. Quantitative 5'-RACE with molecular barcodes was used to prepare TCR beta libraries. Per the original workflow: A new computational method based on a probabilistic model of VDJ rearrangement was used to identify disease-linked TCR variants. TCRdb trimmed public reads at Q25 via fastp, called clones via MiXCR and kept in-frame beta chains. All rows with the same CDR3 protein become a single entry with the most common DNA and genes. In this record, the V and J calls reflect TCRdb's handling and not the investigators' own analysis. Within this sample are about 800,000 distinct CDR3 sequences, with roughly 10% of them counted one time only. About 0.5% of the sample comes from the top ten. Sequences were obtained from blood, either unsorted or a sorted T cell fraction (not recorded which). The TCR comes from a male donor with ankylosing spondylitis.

CDR3 region: CASSLAVGLAGVEQYF. The DNA sequence follows: TGCGCCAGCAGCTTGGCCGTGGGACTAGCGGGAGTCGAGCAGTACTTC. The chain employs TRBV5-1 and TRBJ2-7, with TRBD2 identical over 14 junction bases. The CDR3, cysteine through phenylalanine, is 16 amino acids long. Only the CDR3 part of the read is kept: 48 bases, read in frame from the first base. For CDR1 and CDR2, the germline V gene lists SGHRS and YFSETQ. Clipping removes 0 bases from V and 6 bases from J, with 5 as the unmatched junction base count.